The 22 T cell receptor beta chains presented below share a single source sample, sequenced in a study of blood T cell repertoires in COVID-19. Data came from immunoSEQ multiplex PCR; TCRdb stores just in-frame clones and leaves some out. The sample shows 200,000 to 300,000 clones, more than 75% of them seen only once. What was sequenced was PBMCs or T cells enriched from blood (not recorded which). The receptor set was obtained from a man aged 35 to 55 who had recovered from COVID-19.

The gene calls are TRBV5-5 and TRBJ2-3; the match to TRBD2 covers 8 bases. CDR3 length: 16 residues. V was clipped by 0 bases and J by 5 bases; unmatched bases: 8. CDR1 and CDR2 (germline): SGHKS, YYEKEE (reference sequence). The CDR3 loop reads CASSLENRGGVDTQYF. For the CDR3, the DNA is TGTGCCAGCAGCTTGGAGAACCGGGGGGGCGTAGATACGCAGTATTTT. Drawing the rest from reference TRBV5-5 and TRBJ2-3, the complete variable domain is DAGVTQSPTHLIKTRGQQVTLRCSPISGHKSVSWYQQVLGQGPQFIFQYYEKEERGRGNFPDRFSARQFPNYSSELNVNALLLGDSALYLCASSLENRGGVDTQYFGPGTRLTVL.

In its sample, this clone was seen once. The J gene is TRBJ2-7, the V gene TRBV6-1; D might be TRBD2 (6 bases). V lost 3 bases and J lost 3, with 15 bases in between. The CDR3 extends over 15 amino acids. In germline, CDR1 is MNHNS, CDR2 SASEGT. CDR3 nucleotides: TGTGCCAGCAGTGAGAGGACGGGAGACCACTACGAGCAGTACTTC. This gives the protein CASSERTGDHYEQYF.

With regard to this clone: Additional DNA sequences in this sample encode the identical CDR3. The rearrangement links TRBV18 to TRBJ1-5; weak D call: TRBD1 (6 bases). Trimming took 1 base from V and 3 from J, leaving 7 bases between them. The CDR3 runs to 14 residues. Germline CDR1 is KGHSH and CDR2 is LQKENI. CDR3 sequence (DNA): TGTGCCAGCTCACCACGGACAGACAATCAGCCCCAGCATTTT. Translation: CASSPRTDNQPQHF.

The chain is built from TRBV24-1 and TRBJ2-2; maybe TRBD2 (5 bases). CDR1 KGHDR and CDR2 SFDVKD come from the germline V gene. Trimming removed 4 bases from V and 5 bases from J, with 13 bases in between. This CDR3 has 15 amino acids. DNA of the CDR3: TGTGCCACCAGTGAGGGAGACGGTTATACCGGGGAGCTGTTTTTT. Translated, it gives CATSEGDGYTGELFF.

This sequence joins TRBV19 and TRBJ2-7; D unresolved. Trimming cost V 4 bases and J 4 bases, with 11 bases left between them. The CDR3 consists of 13 residues. CDR1 is LNHDA, CDR2 SQIVND, per germline (reference sequence). CDR3 in amino acids: CASSTDRVYEQYF. CDR3 DNA sequence: TGTGCCAGTAGTACTGATCGGGTGTACGAGCAGTACTTC.

This chain connects TRBV19 to TRBJ1-5; TRBD1 aligns across 9 bases. Losses at the gene ends were 6 bases for V and 4 bases for J; bases not matched to a gene: 1. Germline loops: CDR1 LNHDA, CDR2 SQIVND (reference sequence). CDR3 length: 13 amino acids. CDR3 in DNA: TGTGCCAGTAGCGACAGGGGGAATCAGCCCCAGCATTTT. Protein: CASSDRGNQPQHF.

The chain couples TRBV6-5 to TRBJ2-7, with unresolved D. V lost 4 bases and J 3 bases, leaving 7 bases between the germline ends. This CDR3 has 12 amino acids. In germline, CDR1 is MNHEY, CDR2 SVGAGI. The CDR3 sequence is CASSSQSYEQYF. The CDR3 region has the DNA TGTGCCAGCAGTTCACAAAGCTACGAGCAGTACTTC.

The table lists this clone with a count of one. The V and J genes are TRBV5-4 and TRBJ1-5; the D gene is possibly TRBD1 (5 bases). CDR1 and CDR2 from the germline V gene are SGHNT and YYREEE (reference sequence). This CDR3 has 15 residues. The ends were cut back, 0 bases at V and 3 bases at J, with 10 bases in the middle. CDR3 nucleotide sequence: TGTGCCAGCAGCTTGGGTCAGGGTCCCAATCAGCCCCAGCATTTT. Translating gives CASSLGQGPNQPQHF. The whole variable domain, filled in from reference TRBV5-4 and TRBJ1-5, reads ETGVTQSPTHLIKTRGQQVTLRCSSQSGHNTVSWYQQALGQGPQFIFQYYREEENGRGNFPPRFSGLQFPNYSSELNVNALELDDSALYLCASSLGQGPNQPQHFGDGTRLSIL.

The rearrangement uses TRBV5-8 and TRBJ2-7, with 9 nucleotides matching TRBD2. CDR3 length: 15 residues. V trimming: 2 bases; J trimming: 3 bases; junction bases outside the gene matches: 6. The V gene's germline CDR1 is SGHTS and CDR2 YDEGEE. The CDR3, as DNA: TGTGCCAGCAGCTTTTTCGGGACTAGCCGCTACGAGCAGTACTTC. The encoded protein is CASSFFGTSRYEQYF.

The rearrangement uses TRBV15 and TRBJ2-2; D gene unclear. Germline CDR1 and CDR2: LNHNV and YYDKDF (reference sequence). The V and J ends lost 1 base and 3 bases respectively, with 6 bases between them. CDR3 length: 14 residues. The CDR3 spells CATSRGDYTGELFF. Here the CDR3 DNA reads TGTGCCACCAGCAGAGGTGACTACACCGGGGAGCTGTTTTTT.

V gene TRBV7-2 combines with J gene TRBJ2-7; 10 bases are shared with TRBD2. This CDR3 comprises 14 residues. V shed 5 bases, J shed 5 bases, and the junction held 6 bases outside the gene matches. Germline V lookup: CDR1 SGHTA, CDR2 FQGNSA. For the CDR3, the DNA is TGTGCCAGCAGCCTTACCGGGACTAGCGACGAGCAGTACTTC. Its translation is CASSLTGTSDEQYF.

This rearrangement joins TRBV6-5 to TRBJ1-3; no firm D call. CDR1 and CDR2 from the germline V gene are MNHEY and SVGAGI. This CDR3 region has 13 residues. V shed 6 bases and J shed 6 bases, with 12 bases lying between them. CDR3 loop: CASRPVEENTIYF. CDR3 DNA sequence: TGTGCCAGCAGGCCGGTGGAGGAAAACACCATATATTTT.

This clone appeared once. The chain couples TRBV7-3 to TRBJ2-7; 10 bases are shared with TRBD2. The germline V gene encodes CDR1 SGHTA and CDR2 FQGTGA. The CDR3 loop spans 14 amino acids. J was trimmed by 2 bases and V by 6 bases; bases with no gene match: 4. DNA for the CDR3: TGTGCCAGCAGTTCTAGCGGGGGACCCTACGAGCAGTACTTC. This encodes CASSSSGGPYEQYF.

This sequence joins TRBV24-1 and TRBJ2-2, with TRBD1 matching over 8 bases. V lost 10 bases to trimming and J lost 5 bases; unmatched junction nucleotides: 8. Germline CDR1 KGHDR, CDR2 SFDVKD. The CDR3 consists of 14 residues. For the CDR3, the DNA is TGTGCCACGGGGTCAGGGGGCTGGACCGGGGAGCTGTTTTTT. Translating gives CATGSGGWTGELFF.

The chain joins TRBV24-1 to TRBJ2-1, with D perhaps TRBD1 (6 bases). Trimming left V 2 bases short and J 5 bases short, with 18 bases between. The germline gives CDR1 KGHDR, CDR2 SFDVKD. The CDR3 extends over 17 amino acids. The CDR3 is CATSDYKGPGVDNEQFF. CDR3 nucleotide sequence: TGTGCCACCAGTGATTACAAGGGGCCAGGGGTCGACAATGAGCAGTTCTTC.

The chain combines TRBV4-2 with TRBJ2-7; D is perhaps TRBD2 (5 bases). The ends were cut back, 0 bases at V and 3 bases at J, with 9 bases in the middle. The length of the CDR3 is 14 residues. CDR1 and CDR2 from the germline V gene are LGHNA and YNFKEQ. CDR3 residues: CASSQEEGLYEQYF. The CDR3, as DNA: TGTGCCAGCAGCCAAGAAGAGGGCCTCTACGAGCAGTACTTC.

The chain has TRBV7-9 and TRBJ1-1; TRBD1 matches 11 bases. The CDR3 covers 15 residues. V gave up 2 bases and J gave up 7 bases; unmatched junction bases: 6. From germline, CDR1 is SEHNR and CDR2 FQNEAQ (reference sequence). The chain's CDR3 is CASSLPGQGVSEAFF. The CDR3, as DNA: TGTGCCAGCAGCTTACCGGGACAGGGGGTGAGTGAAGCTTTCTTT.

The rearrangement uses TRBV11-3 and TRBJ1-1; D uncertain. The CDR3 is 15 residues long. Per germline, CDR1 SGHNT and CDR2 YENEEA. V lost 8 bases and J 3 bases, leaving 19 bases between the germline ends. This CDR3 reads CASGFPWWEDTEAFF. The CDR3 DNA reads as TGTGCCAGCGGATTTCCTTGGTGGGAGGACACTGAAGCTTTCTTT.

The chain recombines TRBV29-1 with TRBJ2-5, with 12 bases lining up with TRBD2. CDR1 and CDR2 from the germline V gene are SQVTM and ANQGSEA. This CDR3 contains 17 residues. The V segment lost 4 bases and the J segment 1 base; nucleotides outside the gene matches: 10. CDR3 sequence: CSVGEASGGAPQETQYF. Written as DNA, the CDR3 is TGCAGCGTTGGGGAGGCTAGCGGGGGGGCTCCCCAAGAGACCCAGTACTTC.

The table lists this clone with a count of one. This rearrangement joins TRBV2 to TRBJ1-2; 7 bases fit TRBD1. The germline CDR1 and CDR2 sequences are SNHLY and FYNNEI. The V gene end was trimmed by 4 bases and the J gene end by 6 bases; junction bases not matched to a gene: 2. CDR3 length: 12 residues. CDR3 bases: TGTGCCAGCAGTGCAGGGGGAGATGGCTACACCTTC. It translates to CASSAGGDGYTF.

This clone was seen a few times. CDR3 in DNA: TGTGCCAGCAGCGAGGGACTAGCGGGATACAATGAGCAGTTCTTC. This translates into CASSEGLAGYNEQFF. The V call is TRBV9, the J call TRBJ2-1; 13 bases fit TRBD2. CDR1 is SGDLS, CDR2 YYNGEE, per germline. Trimming removed 3 bases from V and 4 bases from J; junction bases left unmatched: 1. The CDR3 covers 15 residues.

V is TRBV2 and J is TRBJ2-2; 13 bases match TRBD2. CDR1 is SNHLY, CDR2 FYNNEI, per germline. V shed 6 bases and J 4 bases; nucleotides not matched to a gene: 5. This CDR3 spans 16 amino acids. The CDR3 DNA follows: TGTGCCAGCAGCCCCGGACTAGCGGGGGTCACCGGGGAGCTGTTTTTT. Amino acid sequence: CASSPGLAGVTGELFF.